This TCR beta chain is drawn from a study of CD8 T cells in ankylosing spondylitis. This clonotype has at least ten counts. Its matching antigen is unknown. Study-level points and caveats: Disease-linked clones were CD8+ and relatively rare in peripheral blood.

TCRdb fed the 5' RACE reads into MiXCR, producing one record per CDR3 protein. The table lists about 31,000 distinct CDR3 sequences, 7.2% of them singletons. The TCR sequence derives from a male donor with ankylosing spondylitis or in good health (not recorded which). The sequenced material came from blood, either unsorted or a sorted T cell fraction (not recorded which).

In DNA, the CDR3 is TGCAGTGCTAGCGAATTTAACTATGGCTACACCTTC. It codes for CSASEFNYGYTF. J is TRBJ1-2 and V is TRBV20-1; D uncertain. V lost 3 bases and J lost 1, with 6 bases in between. There are 12 residues in the CDR3. Per the germline V gene, CDR1 is DFQATT and CDR2 is SNEGSKA (reference sequence).